This TCR beta chain was recovered during a study of CD8+ T cells in alopecia areata. Study at large: Treated individuals took tofacitinib by mouth, 5 to 10 mg twice daily.

The treatment: oral pan-JAK inhibitor, 5-10 mg twice daily. Regarding the study as a whole: Clonality exceeded that of normal scalp in lesional scalp, most notably in alopecia totalis/universalis. Scalp clonality and expanded CD8+ clones among the top 100 fell significantly with tofacitinib. While tofacitinib was given, many expanded lesional clones persisted in scalp and blood.

The germline V gene encodes CDR1 SGDLS and CDR2 YYNGEE. The V gene lost 3 bases and the J gene lost 4 bases, with 5 bases spanning the gap. The CDR3 loop spans 12 amino acids. This clone appeared many times. Its matching antigen is unknown. cDNA prepared by RNA extraction and subsequent reverse transcription served as the template for sequencing. Repertoires were generated with immunoSEQ multiplex PCR, while TCRdb's copy carries only in-frame clones and drops some. Here the sample spans roughly 200,000 clones, around two fifths being singletons. The chain joins TRBV9 to TRBJ2-1; D uncertain. The specimen was CD4+ T cells sorted from blood, collected at roughly week 30, from a patient treated with tofacitinib. This receptor was obtained from a human donor with alopecia areata. Here the CDR3 DNA reads TGTGCCAGCAGCGCCAATTACAATGAGCAGTTCTTC. Translating gives CASSANYNEQFF.